The table lists the clone carrying this TCR beta chain with a count of one. This record comes from a study of control samples from healthy donors and cancer patients. Produced via immunoSEQ multiplex PCR; TCRdb's table is partial and in-frame only. The data contain 250,000 to 300,000 clones, roughly 80% of them singletons. Per the germline V gene, CDR1 is KGHSH and CDR2 is LQKENI. The CDR3 spans 13 residues. With 5 bases removed from V and 6 bases from J, the gap between germline ends came to 11 bases. The source material was PBMCs. The origin of this receptor is a woman in her sixties or seventies with lung cancer. The chain carries TRBV18 and TRBJ1-5; D uncertain. CDR3 nucleotide sequence: TGTGCCAGCTCAAGGGTGGTGGGTCAGCCCCAGCATTTT. Residues: CASSRVVGQPQHF.